Sequencing of this T cell receptor (beta chain) was carried out in a study of CD8+CD57+ T cells in acquired aplastic anemia. This clonotype appeared a few times. This CDR3 is built from 14 residues. Per germline, CDR1 LNHNV and CDR2 YYDKDF (reference sequence). V lost 5 bases and J 7 bases, leaving 14 bases between the germline ends. Genomic DNA templated the TCR beta VDJ and CDR3 profiling. One entry per CDR3 protein results from TCRdb running MiXCR on the reads. The data show 150,000 to 200,000 distinct CDR3 sequences, about 50% seen once. CD8+CD57+ cell expansion, shown by flow cytometry, had occurred in the patients selected for sequencing.

This chain links TRBV15 with TRBJ1-4; no clear D gene. Specimen: sorted CD4+, CD8+, or CD8+CD57+ T cells (not recorded which) from PBMCs. This sequence originates from a human donor with aplastic anemia. This CDR3 is CATSHGDPSEKLFF. In DNA, the CDR3 is TGTGCCACCAGCCACGGAGACCCTAGTGAAAAACTGTTTTTT.